The 2 T cell receptor beta chains given below trace back to one sample, sequenced in a study of technical replicates of blood from four donors. Using immunoSEQ multiplex PCR, the repertoire was profiled, and TCRdb retains in-frame clones only, with some absent. The data contain tens of thousands of clones, around 97% of them singletons. What was sequenced was T cells isolated from PBMCs. These receptors came from a human donor in good health.

The J gene is TRBJ1-5, the V gene TRBV4-1, with 8 bases lining up with TRBD1. Looked up from germline, CDR1 is MGHRA and CDR2 is YSYEKL. Unmatched junction bases numbered 10, after V lost 6 bases and J lost 6 bases. The CDR3 has 15 residues. As DNA, the CDR3 is TGCGCCAGCAGAGACGTCCAGGGGGCAATTCAGCCCCAGCATTTT. Translating gives CASRDVQGAIQPQHF.

The rearrangement uses TRBV11-2 and TRBJ1-1; no firm D call. There are 14 residues in the CDR3. Per the germline V gene, CDR1 is SGHAT and CDR2 is FQNNGV. V lost 5 bases and J lost 13, with 23 bases in between. CDR3 amino acids: CASSLVYTALRVFF. CDR3 coding DNA: TGTGCCAGCAGCCTGGTCTACACAGCGTTGCGGGTTTTCTTT.